The 29 T cell receptor beta chains below were found in one sample sequenced in a study of control samples from healthy donors and cancer patients. Clones were read by immunoSEQ multiplex PCR, and TCRdb kept only the in-frame ones, dropping some. The sample consists of 100,000 to 150,000 clones, approximately 92% of them appearing once. Sequenced input: blood. Source of these receptors: a man between 35 and 55 years old in good health.

This sequence joins TRBV5-5 and TRBJ2-7; 14 nucleotides agree with TRBD2. This CDR3 is built from 18 residues. Germline V gene sequence: CDR1 SGHKS, CDR2 YYEKEE (reference sequence). Germline trimming cut 1 base from V and 3 bases from J; bases unmatched to any gene: 9. The CDR3 loop reads CASSLLPGLAGGVYEQYF. CDR3 nucleotide sequence: TGTGCCAGCAGCTTGTTACCTGGACTAGCGGGGGGAGTCTACGAGCAGTACTTC. The entire variable domain, with the rest obtained from reference TRBV5-5 and TRBJ2-7, is as follows: DAGVTQSPTHLIKTRGQQVTLRCSPISGHKSVSWYQQVLGQGPQFIFQYYEKEERGRGNFPDRFSARQFPNYSSELNVNALLLGDSALYLCASSLLPGLAGGVYEQYFGPGTRLTVT.

The rearrangement joins TRBV12-1 to TRBJ1-5. TRBV12-1 corresponds to a pseudogene. CDR3 length: 11 amino acids. CDR3 residues: CASSLNQPQHF. The CDR3 DNA sequence: TGTGCCAGCAGCTTAAATCAGCCCCAGCATTTT.

The rearrangement joins TRBV24-1 to TRBJ2-3; 7 bases are a match to TRBD1. CDR1 and CDR2 from the germline V gene are KGHDR and SFDVKD. V was pared by 1 base and J by 1 base, with 7 bases of the junction left unmatched. CDR3 length: 17 residues. The chain's CDR3 is CATSDLEGAWGTDTQYF. CDR3 sequence (DNA): TGTGCCACCAGTGATTTAGAGGGGGCATGGGGCACAGATACGCAGTATTTT.

The rearrangement links TRBV6-5 to TRBJ2-3; D uncertain. Trimming stripped 5 bases from V and 1 base from J, with 13 bases between. Germline loops: CDR1 MNHEY, CDR2 SVGAGI. This CDR3 region has 15 residues. The CDR3 region has the DNA TGTGCCAGCAGTCCTCGGACGGATCGCACAGATACGCAGTATTTT. Its protein is CASSPRTDRTDTQYF.

The rearrangement links TRBV14 to TRBJ1-2; no definite D call. Germline assignment: CDR1 SGHDN and CDR2 FVKESK. V shed 1 base and J shed 7 bases, with 10 bases lying between them. This CDR3 region has 13 residues. CDR3 DNA sequence: TGTGCCAGCAGCCAAGCAGGACCCTTTGGCTACACCTTC. Encoded protein: CASSQAGPFGYTF.

The J gene is TRBJ2-3, the V gene TRBV7-9; perhaps TRBD2 as D (6 bases). V lost 4 bases and J lost 6, with 17 bases in between. This CDR3 comprises 15 residues. Germline V gives CDR1 SEHNR, CDR2 FQNEAQ (reference sequence). The CDR3 spells CASSYTGEAADTQYF. In DNA form, the CDR3 reads TGTGCCAGCAGCTACACGGGAGAAGCCGCGGATACGCAGTATTTT.

The chain couples TRBV15 to TRBJ1-1; D is ambiguous. Trimming took 1 base from V and 4 from J, leaving 10 bases between them. The germline V gene has CDR1 LNHNV and CDR2 YYDKDF (reference sequence). The CDR3 loop spans 14 amino acids. The CDR3 protein is CATSRAAGVTEAFF. CDR3 sequence (DNA): TGTGCCACCAGCAGAGCTGCGGGTGTCACTGAAGCTTTCTTT.

CDR3 residues: CASSPSGQDNSPLHF. The CDR3 bases are TGTGCCAGCTCACCTTCGGGACAGGATAATTCACCCCTCCACTTT. V gene TRBV18 combines with J gene TRBJ1-6; TRBD1 aligns across 8 bases. Germline V CDR1 and CDR2: KGHSH, LQKENI. J was trimmed by 5 bases and V by 3 bases; bases with no gene match: 3. This CDR3 region has 15 residues.

This rearrangement joins TRBV14 to TRBJ2-7, with D unresolved. Trimming stripped 2 bases from V and 7 bases from J, with 12 bases between. CDR1 SGHDN and CDR2 FVKESK come from the germline V gene. The CDR3 runs 13 residues. The CDR3 DNA reads as TGTGCCAGCAGCCAATGGCTGACCGGGGAGCAGTACTTC. Translated, it gives CASSQWLTGEQYF.

The chain combines TRBV11-2 with TRBJ2-3; D remains unclear. V lost 1 base, J lost 1 base, and 3 bases lay in between. The CDR3 has 13 amino acids. Germline lookup yields CDR1 SGHAT and CDR2 FQNNGV. CDR3 DNA sequence: TGTGCCAGCAGCTTAGCGGGCACAGATACGCAGTATTTT. This gives the protein CASSLAGTDTQYF.

The chain recombines TRBV5-1 with TRBJ2-7; TRBD1 aligns across 11 bases. This CDR3 spans 14 amino acids. V was pared by 4 bases and J by 3 bases, with 3 bases of the junction left unmatched. The germline V gene has CDR1 SGHRS and CDR2 YFSETQ. CDR3 in DNA: TGCGCCAGCAGCAGGACAGGGGGCGGCTACGAGCAGTACTTC. Its protein product is CASSRTGGGYEQYF.

CDR3 sequence (DNA): TGTGCCAGCAGCATAACAGGGGACCAGTACTTC. This codes for CASSITGDQYF. The V and J genes are TRBV5-8 and TRBJ2-5, with 7 bases matching TRBD1. The CDR3 consists of 11 residues. The germline V gene has CDR1 SGHTS and CDR2 YDEGEE. V was clipped by 4 bases and J by 10 bases; unmatched bases: 4. Full variable domain (outside the CDR3, taken from reference TRBV5-8 and TRBJ2-5): EAGVTQSPTHLIKTRGQQATLRCSPISGHTSVYWYQQALGLGLQFLLWYDEGEERNRGNFPPRFSGRQFPNYSSELNVNALELEDSALYLCASSITGDQYFGPGTRLLVL.

The chain employs TRBV25-1 and TRBJ1-1, with D possibly being TRBD1 (6 bases). The V end lost 3 bases, the J end lost 0 bases, and 11 bases lay between the germline ends. Germline lookup yields CDR1 MGHDK and CDR2 SYGVNS. The CDR3 covers 15 residues. CDR3 bases: TGTGCCAGCAGTGATGCAGGGGAGATGAACACTGAAGCTTTCTTT. Translation gives CASSDAGEMNTEAFF. The whole variable domain, filled in from reference TRBV25-1 and TRBJ1-1, reads EADIYQTPRYLVIGTGKKITLECSQTMGHDKMYWYQQDPGMELHLIHYSYGVNSTEKGDLSSESTVSRIRTEHFPLTLESARPSHTSQYLCASSDAGEMNTEAFFGQGTRLTVV.

The chain is built from TRBV28 and TRBJ1-2; no firm D call. The ends were cut back, 5 bases at V and 11 bases at J, with 15 bases in the middle. Germline values: CDR1 MDHEN, CDR2 SYDVKM. The CDR3 contains 12 residues. For the CDR3, the DNA is TGTGCCAGCAGTCGGGAAGGTTTAGGGTACACCTTC. This codes for CASSREGLGYTF.

The V and J genes are TRBV18 and TRBJ2-4; D gene ambiguous. The germline V and J ends were trimmed by 4 bases and 3 bases, with 7 bases remaining between them. This CDR3 region has 13 residues. Looked up from germline, CDR1 is KGHSH and CDR2 is LQKENI. The CDR3, as DNA: TGTGCCAGCTCACAAACGGGCAAAAACATTCAGTACTTC. Protein: CASSQTGKNIQYF.

The V call is TRBV20-1, the J call TRBJ2-3; D is unresolved. Between the trimmed V and J ends, which lost 3 bases and 5 bases, there was a span of 6 bases. Germline V gene data show CDR1 as DFQATT and CDR2 as SNEGSKA (reference sequence). CDR3 size: 11 residues. This chain's CDR3 is CSARWGDTQYF. As DNA, the CDR3 is TGCAGTGCTAGGTGGGGAGATACGCAGTATTTT.

The rearrangement uses TRBV2 and TRBJ1-5; 9 positions agree with TRBD1. Trimming at V came to 8 bases and at J to 3 bases, leaving 8 bases not matched to a gene. Germline V gene data show CDR1 as SNHLY and CDR2 as FYNNEI. This CDR3 region has 15 residues. CDR3 in DNA: TGTGCCAGCTCCCCGGGACAGGGTGACAATCAGCCCCAGCATTTT. It codes for CASSPGQGDNQPQHF.

The CDR3 DNA sequence: TGTGCCAGCAGCTTAGAATGGGGAAAACTGTTTTTT. Protein product: CASSLEWGKLFF. This chain links TRBV11-2 with TRBJ1-4; unclear D gene. The germline V and J ends were trimmed by 0 bases and 10 bases, with 6 bases remaining between them. Germline V gene lookup returns CDR1 SGHAT and CDR2 FQNNGV. The CDR3 has 12 residues.

This sequence joins TRBV7-8 and TRBJ2-5, with D tentatively TRBD2 (6 bases). The CDR3 totals 14 residues. Germline V gives CDR1 SGHVS, CDR2 FQNEAQ. V dropped 6 bases and J dropped 2 bases, with 13 bases sitting between them. As DNA, the CDR3 is TGTGCCAGCAGGGCGGACGCGGGACAAGAGACCCAGTACTTC. It codes for CASRADAGQETQYF.

The chain combines TRBV18 with TRBJ1-5, with 9 bases that match TRBD1. The germline V gene encodes CDR1 KGHSH and CDR2 LQKENI. The CDR3 length is 15 residues. V lost 5 bases, J lost 5 bases, and 7 bases stayed unmatched. The CDR3, as DNA: TGTGCCAGCTCAGATCCGGGACAGGGCGATCAGCCCCAGCATTTT. Amino acids: CASSDPGQGDQPQHF.

The V and J genes are TRBV10-3 and TRBJ1-1; D uncertain. Germline values: CDR1 ENHRY, CDR2 SYGVKD. The CDR3 consists of 13 residues. Trimming pared 9 bases from V and 3 bases from J, leaving 14 bases between. The CDR3 loop reads CAIGFSWDTEAFF. In DNA form, the CDR3 reads TGTGCCATAGGGTTTTCGTGGGACACTGAAGCTTTCTTT.

The chain employs TRBV13 and TRBJ2-1, with 8 bases aligning to TRBD2. CDR1 and CDR2 (germline): PRHDT, FYEKMQ (reference sequence). Trimming took 0 bases from V and 9 from J; bases not matched to a gene: 7. This CDR3 has 15 amino acids. In nucleotides, the CDR3 is TGTGCCAGCAGCTTAGGGCTAGCGGGTTTCGTTGAGCAGTTCTTC. Its translation is CASSLGLAGFVEQFF.

This sequence joins TRBV9 and TRBJ1-6; D gene ambiguous. Per germline, CDR1 SGDLS and CDR2 YYNGEE. Trimming removed 0 bases from V and 13 bases from J, with 14 bases in between. This CDR3 spans 14 amino acids. CDR3 loop: CASSVVGSLAPLHF. DNA of the CDR3: TGTGCCAGCAGCGTAGTGGGCAGCTTGGCCCCCCTCCACTTT.

This rearrangement joins TRBV27 to TRBJ2-7; 10 nucleotides match TRBD2. The V and J ends lost 0 bases and 3 bases, in that order; junction bases with no gene match: 2. This CDR3 has 15 amino acids. The germline V gene has CDR1 MNHEY and CDR2 SMNVEV (reference sequence). CDR3: CASSLSLAGFYEQYF. CDR3 DNA sequence: TGTGCCAGCAGTTTATCACTAGCGGGGTTCTACGAGCAGTACTTC.

The genes are TRBV5-1 and TRBJ2-1, with D unclear. Germline CDR1 and CDR2: SGHRS and YFSETQ. The CDR3 consists of 13 residues. V was trimmed by 2 bases and J by 4 bases, leaving 7 bases between them. The CDR3 nucleotides are TGCGCCAGCAGCTTCCTTACGTACAATGAGCAGTTCTTC. The encoded protein is CASSFLTYNEQFF.

The chain is built from TRBV6-6 and TRBJ1-4; D might be TRBD1 (5 bases). The CDR3 totals 15 residues. Trimming removed 6 bases from V and 4 bases from J, with 15 bases in between. The germline CDR1 and CDR2 sequences are MNHNY and SVGAGI (reference sequence). As DNA, the CDR3 is TGTGCCAGCAGCCCCCCCGGGGACCTTAATGAAAAACTGTTTTTT. Translation: CASSPPGDLNEKLFF.

This chain uses TRBV19 with TRBJ1-5, with D uncertain. CDR1 LNHDA and CDR2 SQIVND come from the germline V gene (reference sequence). CDR3 length: 12 amino acids. Trimming pared 2 bases from V and 1 base from J, leaving 0 bases between. CDR3 sequence (DNA): TGTGCCAGTAGTATAAGCAATCAGCCCCAGCATTTT. This codes for CASSISNQPQHF.

The chain employs TRBV7-6 and TRBJ1-6; D remains unclear. This CDR3 has 15 amino acids. Trimming shortened V by 1 base and J by 5 bases, and 9 bases separated the two germline ends. The germline V gene has CDR1 SGHVS and CDR2 FNYEAQ. The CDR3 DNA is TGTGCCAGCAGCTTAGGCGGACTTAATAATTCACCCCTCCACTTT. Its translation: CASSLGGLNNSPLHF.

This clone was observed a few times. The chain employs TRBV4-1 and TRBJ1-1; a possible D gene is TRBD1 (6 bases). The CDR3 runs to 19 residues. CDR1 MGHRA and CDR2 YSYEKL come from the germline V gene. Trimming cost V 1 base and J 5 bases, with 26 bases left between them. CDR3 bases: TGCGCCAGCAGCCAAGGGTCCCCCAGTCCATTGGGGACAACAACTGAAGCTTTCTTT. This translates into CASSQGSPSPLGTTTEAFF.